Detailed here is one TCR beta chain. Method: immunoSEQ multiplex PCR; TCRdb's copy keeps in-frame clones and lacks some. Found here are about 490,000 clones, over 60% of them singletons; the top ten hold 10% to 15%. The source of the sample is a study of shared clonotypes between healthy human individuals. The junction had 1 base not matched to a gene; V was cut back by 3 bases and J by 5 bases. This CDR3 is 15 amino acids long. Per germline, CDR1 MNHEY and CDR2 SVGAGI. The clonotype originates from a middle-aged woman in good health. Some clones in this sample may be carry-over from other donors' samples. Sequenced: PBMCs. The chain joins TRBV6-5 to TRBJ2-5; TRBD2 matches at 15 bases. The CDR3 region is CASSYGTSGRETQYF. As DNA, the CDR3 is TGTGCCAGCAGTTATGGGACTAGCGGGAGGGAGACCCAGTACTTC.